These 27 T cell receptor beta chains originate from one sample sequenced in a study of T cell changes during pregnancy in multiple sclerosis. Produced via immunoSEQ multiplex PCR; TCRdb's table is partial and in-frame only. Counted here are 60,000 to 90,000 clones, around 93% occurring once; the ten biggest clones make up roughly 2.6%. Specimen: peripheral blood, collected after pregnancy. The source of these receptors is a female donor in good health, enrolled as a control in a pregnancy study.

V gene TRBV5-1 combines with J gene TRBJ2-7; 7 bases match TRBD2. Germline-derived CDR1 and CDR2 are SGHRS and YFSETQ. V dropped 0 bases and J dropped 0; count of bases not matched to a gene: 3. The CDR3 runs 15 residues. The CDR3 protein is CASSLGLAVSYEQYF. In DNA form, the CDR3 reads TGCGCCAGCAGCTTGGGTCTAGCGGTCTCCTACGAGCAGTACTTC. Based on the CDR3 plus reference TRBV5-1 and TRBJ2-7, the full variable domain is KAGVTQTPRYLIKTRGQQVTLSCSPISGHRSVSWYQQTPGQGLQFLFEYFSETQRNKGNFPGRFSGRQFSNSRSEMNVSTLELGDSALYLCASSLGLAVSYEQYFGPGTRLTVT.

V and J are TRBV28 and TRBJ2-1, with 9 bases lining up with TRBD1. From germline, CDR1 is MDHEN and CDR2 SYDVKM. The V gene end was trimmed by 1 base and the J gene end by 4 bases; junction bases not matched to a gene: 2. The CDR3 loop spans 15 amino acids. CDR3 in amino acids: CASSLSGQGYNEQFF. The DNA for the CDR3 is TGTGCCAGCAGTTTATCGGGACAGGGATACAATGAGCAGTTCTTC.

The J gene is TRBJ2-5, the V gene TRBV9, with D perhaps matching TRBD2 (5 bases). Trimming pared 0 bases from V and 5 bases from J, leaving 14 bases between. This CDR3 region has 15 residues. Germline assignment: CDR1 SGDLS and CDR2 YYNGEE. As DNA, the CDR3 is TGTGCCAGCAGCGTAGGAAGAGGGCCTGTTGAGACCCAGTACTTC. Encoded protein: CASSVGRGPVETQYF.

This sequence joins TRBV28 and TRBJ1-1, with TRBD1 matching 9 bases. Unmatched junction bases numbered 13, after V lost 4 bases and J lost 4 bases. The CDR3 consists of 17 residues. CDR1 is MDHEN and CDR2 is SYDVKM in the germline V gene. The CDR3 DNA is TGTGCCAGCAGTTCCCTGTTGGTAAGGACAGGGGTCACTGAAGCTTTCTTT. Its translation: CASSSLLVRTGVTEAFF.

The chain uses TRBV18 and TRBJ2-3; tentatively, D is TRBD2 (6 bases). This CDR3 has 13 residues. Germline V gene sequence: CDR1 KGHSH, CDR2 LQKENI. V gave up 6 bases and J gave up 1 base, with 8 bases separating them. The CDR3: CASSTGGTDTQYF. DNA for the CDR3: TGTGCCAGCTCCACGGGGGGCACAGATACGCAGTATTTT.

The rearrangement joins TRBV18 to TRBJ2-1, with D maybe TRBD2 (5 bases). This CDR3 is 15 amino acids long. Germline CDR1 KGHSH, CDR2 LQKENI. V lost 3 bases and J lost 3, with 12 bases in between. CDR3 sequence reads: CASSPPRRDYNEQFF. CDR3 in DNA: TGTGCCAGCTCACCTCCAAGACGGGACTACAATGAGCAGTTCTTC.

J is TRBJ2-2 and V is TRBV27; TRBD2 matches 9 bases. After removal of 5 bases from V and 3 bases from J, the junction contained 10 bases not matched to a gene. The V gene's germline CDR1 is MNHEY and CDR2 SMNVEV (reference sequence). This CDR3 spans 17 amino acids. CDR3 DNA sequence: TGTGCCAGCAGTCCACGCAGGACTAGCGAATACACCGGGGAGCTGTTTTTT. Its protein product is CASSPRRTSEYTGELFF.

Only one count was recorded for this clone. This chain joins TRBV14 and TRBJ1-1; TRBD1 might be the D (6 bases). Germline V lookup: CDR1 SGHDN, CDR2 FVKESK. Deletions cut 2 bases from V and 5 bases from J, with 9 bases between. The CDR3 is 13 residues long. The CDR3: CASSQSRGTEAFF. The CDR3 nucleotides read TGTGCCAGCAGCCAATCAAGGGGGACTGAAGCTTTCTTT.

The CDR3 DNA sequence: TGTGCCAGTAGCCCTGCAGGGACAGGCTCTGGGGCCAACGTCCTGACTTTC. Translating gives CASSPAGTGSGANVLTF. The chain recombines TRBV19 with TRBJ2-6; 8 positions match TRBD1. Trimming removed 6 bases from V and 0 bases from J; junction bases left unmatched: 7. Germline CDR1 LNHDA, CDR2 SQIVND (reference sequence). The CDR3 contains 17 residues.

V and J are TRBV29-1 and TRBJ1-1; D perhaps matches TRBD1 (6 bases). The CDR3 length is 16 residues. Trimming took off 6 bases at V and 0 bases at J, with 20 bases between the two ends. Germline CDR1 reads SQVTM; CDR2 reads ANQGSEA. CDR3 protein: CSVGARSGAMNTEAFF. DNA for the CDR3: TGCAGCGTAGGCGCCCGCTCAGGGGCCATGAACACTGAAGCTTTCTTT.

V and J are TRBV6-6 and TRBJ2-3, with 8 bases aligning to TRBD2. CDR3 length: 15 residues. Germline V lookup: CDR1 MNHNY, CDR2 SVGAGI (reference sequence). Losses at the gene ends were 7 bases for V and 8 bases for J; bases not matched to a gene: 14. CDR3: CASTPQGGGRATQYF. The CDR3 nucleotides are TGTGCCAGCACGCCGCAAGGCGGGGGGCGTGCTACGCAGTATTTT.

The V gene is TRBV29-1, the J gene TRBJ2-5; 9 nucleotides match TRBD1. The V segment lost 4 bases and the J segment 5 bases; nucleotides outside the gene matches: 11. The germline V gene encodes CDR1 SQVTM and CDR2 ANQGSEA. CDR3 length equals 15 residues. The CDR3 reads CSVVRQTGGGETQYF. The CDR3 coding sequence is TGCAGCGTTGTCCGCCAGACAGGGGGAGGGGAGACCCAGTACTTC.

V usage is TRBV30 and J usage is TRBJ1-5; D possibly corresponds to TRBD1 (5 bases). Looked up from germline, CDR1 is GTSNPN and CDR2 is SVGIG (reference sequence). Trimming took 2 bases from V and 4 from J, leaving 6 bases between them. The CDR3 length is 12 residues. The CDR3 loop reads CAWSTGNQPQHF. CDR3 nucleotides: TGTGCCTGGAGTACAGGAAATCAGCCCCAGCATTTT. The full variable domain, its missing parts supplied by reference TRBV30 and TRBJ1-5, is SQTIHQWPATLVQPVGSPLSLECTVEGTSNPNLYWYRQAAGRGLQLLFYSVGIGQISSEVPQNLSASRPQDRQFILSSKKLLLSDSGFYLCAWSTGNQPQHFGDGTRLSIL.

V is TRBV10-3 and J is TRBJ2-5; 7 bases align to TRBD1. J was trimmed by 4 bases and V by 5 bases; bases with no gene match: 13. CDR1 is ENHRY, CDR2 SYGVKD, per germline. CDR3 length: 16 residues. CDR3 in amino acids: CAISPGPGQVLETQYF. The CDR3 bases are TGTGCCATCAGTCCCGGTCCAGGACAGGTTCTAGAGACCCAGTACTTC.

The J gene is TRBJ2-1, the V gene TRBV9; tentatively, D is TRBD2 (6 bases). This CDR3 contains 15 residues. Deletions cut 0 bases from V and 4 bases from J, with 11 bases between. The germline CDR1 and CDR2 sequences are SGDLS and YYNGEE. CDR3 residues: CASSVGGGGYNEQFF. In DNA, the CDR3 is TGTGCCAGCAGCGTAGGTGGGGGAGGATACAATGAGCAGTTCTTC.

The rearrangement links TRBV29-1 to TRBJ2-7, with D maybe TRBD1 (7 bases). Germline-derived CDR1 and CDR2 are SQVTM and ANQGSEA. Deletions cut 3 bases from V and 9 bases from J, with 12 bases between. This CDR3 region has 11 residues. CDR3 DNA: TGCAGCGTTGATGGAGGGGGCGCGCAGTACTTC. Its protein is CSVDGGGAQYF.

This clone was picked up one time. V is TRBV27 and J is TRBJ2-7, with 8 bases that match TRBD2. From germline, CDR1 is MNHEY and CDR2 SMNVEV (reference sequence). Trimming cost V 5 bases and J 0 bases; bases outside gene matches: 9. The CDR3 has 16 amino acids. The CDR3: CASSLGDGTSSYEQYF. For the CDR3, the DNA is TGTGCCAGCAGTCTGGGGGATGGGACTAGCTCCTACGAGCAGTACTTC.

The J gene is TRBJ1-1, the V gene TRBV10-2; the match to TRBD1 covers 7 bases. The germline V gene encodes CDR1 WSHSY and CDR2 SAAADI. The V and J ends lost 8 bases and 1 base, in that order; junction bases with no gene match: 13. The CDR3 has 16 amino acids. The DNA of the CDR3 is TGCGCCAGCGGTCCCCCCCCAACAGGGGAGAACACTGAAGCTTTCTTT. Encoded protein: CASGPPPTGENTEAFF.

Comments on this clone: The same CDR3 can be traced to other DNA sequences in this sample. V usage is TRBV7-2 and J usage is TRBJ2-3; 9 bases match TRBD2. The CDR3 spans 15 residues. Germline CDR1 reads SGHTA; CDR2 reads FQGNSA. V was pared by 2 bases and J by 5 bases, with 5 bases of the junction left unmatched. This CDR3 reads CASSLIAGAGDTQYF. The CDR3 DNA sequence: TGTGCCAGCAGCTTAATAGCGGGAGCGGGAGATACGCAGTATTTT.

CDR3 sequence: CASSYGTSGGRDTQYF. In DNA form, the CDR3 reads TGCGCCAGCAGCTACGGGACTAGCGGGGGCCGAGATACGCAGTATTTT. J is TRBJ2-3 and V is TRBV5-1; 14 nucleotides align to TRBD2. The CDR3 has 16 amino acids. The ends lost 3 bases at V and 5 bases at J; junction bases unmatched: 5. In germline, CDR1 is SGHRS, CDR2 YFSETQ.

The V call is TRBV30, the J call TRBJ2-7; TRBD1 is a possible D gene (6 bases). CDR1 is GTSNPN and CDR2 is SVGIG in the germline V gene (reference sequence). V lost 3 bases to trimming and J lost 3 bases, with 30 bases between them. This CDR3 contains 19 residues. CDR3 DNA sequence: TGTGCCTGGAGACCTCACATTCGGGACAAGAGGACCGGTTTCTACGAGCAGTACTTC. It translates to CAWRPHIRDKRTGFYEQYF.

The chain has TRBV7-6 and TRBJ1-3; D is uncertain. Trimming stripped 2 bases from V and 0 bases from J, with 8 bases between. The CDR3 consists of 15 residues. In germline, CDR1 is SGHVS, CDR2 FNYEAQ. CDR3 coding DNA: TGTGCCAGCAGCTTAAATACAGCCTCTGGAAACACCATATATTTT. It translates to CASSLNTASGNTIYF.

The genes are TRBV7-9 and TRBJ1-1; TRBD1 aligns across 7 bases. Germline lookup yields CDR1 SEHNR and CDR2 FQNEAQ (reference sequence). The CDR3 totals 16 residues. Germline trimming cut 7 bases from V and 2 bases from J; bases unmatched to any gene: 13. The chain's CDR3 is CASKENRAGGNTEAFF. For the CDR3, the DNA is TGTGCCAGCAAAGAAAACCGGGCAGGGGGAAACACTGAAGCTTTCTTT.

The chain employs TRBV27 and TRBJ2-7; tentative D call: TRBD2 (5 bases). Trimming shortened V by 7 bases and J by 7 bases, and 11 bases separated the two germline ends. The CDR3 loop spans 11 amino acids. Germline CDR1 reads MNHEY; CDR2 reads SMNVEV (reference sequence). The CDR3 region is CASMKSGEQYF. CDR3 nucleotides: TGTGCCAGCATGAAGTCGGGGGAGCAGTACTTC.

The chain joins TRBV4-3 to TRBJ2-2; D remains unclear. This CDR3 is built from 14 residues. The germline V gene encodes CDR1 LGHNA and CDR2 YSLEER. Trimming removed 4 bases at V and 8 bases at J, with 14 bases between. CDR3 sequence reads: CASSPRDEMGELFF. The DNA of the CDR3 is TGCGCCAGCAGCCCACGAGATGAGATGGGGGAGCTGTTTTTT.

V gene TRBV10-3 combines with J gene TRBJ1-5, with 9 bases that match TRBD1. Looked up from germline, CDR1 is ENHRY and CDR2 is SYGVKD. The junction had 12 bases not matched to a gene; V was cut back by 0 bases and J by 6 bases. This CDR3 contains 18 residues. The CDR3 region has the DNA TGTGCCATCAGTGAGTCGGGGGGACAGGGAGAACTCACTCAGCCCCAGCATTTT. The encoded protein is CAISESGGQGELTQPQHF.

This clone showed up just once. The chain has TRBV10-2 and TRBJ2-3; the match to TRBD2 covers 15 bases. Germline CDR1 is WSHSY and CDR2 is SAAADI. Trimming removed 3 bases from V and 8 bases from J; junction bases left unmatched: 6. The CDR3 is made up of 16 amino acids. The CDR3: CASSDRTSGGAGTQYF. DNA for the CDR3: TGCGCCAGCAGTGACCGGACTAGCGGGGGGGCCGGTACGCAGTATTTT.